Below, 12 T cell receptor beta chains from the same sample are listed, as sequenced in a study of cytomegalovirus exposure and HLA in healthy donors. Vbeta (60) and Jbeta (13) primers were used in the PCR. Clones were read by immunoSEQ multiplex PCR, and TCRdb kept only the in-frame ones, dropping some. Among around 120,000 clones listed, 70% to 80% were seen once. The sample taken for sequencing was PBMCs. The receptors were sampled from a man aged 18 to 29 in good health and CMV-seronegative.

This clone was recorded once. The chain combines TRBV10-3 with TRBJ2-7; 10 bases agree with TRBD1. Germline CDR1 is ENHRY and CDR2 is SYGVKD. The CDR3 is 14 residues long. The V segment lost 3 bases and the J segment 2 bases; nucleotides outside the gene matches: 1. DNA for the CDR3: TGTGCCATCAGTGAAGGACAGGGGGCCTACGAGCAGTACTTC. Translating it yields CAISEGQGAYEQYF.

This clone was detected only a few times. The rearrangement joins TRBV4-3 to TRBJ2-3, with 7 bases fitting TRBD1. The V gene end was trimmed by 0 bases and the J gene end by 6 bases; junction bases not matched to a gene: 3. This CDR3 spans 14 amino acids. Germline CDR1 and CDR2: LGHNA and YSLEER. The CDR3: CASSQEGQADTQYF. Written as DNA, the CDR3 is TGCGCCAGCAGCCAAGAAGGACAGGCGGATACGCAGTATTTT.

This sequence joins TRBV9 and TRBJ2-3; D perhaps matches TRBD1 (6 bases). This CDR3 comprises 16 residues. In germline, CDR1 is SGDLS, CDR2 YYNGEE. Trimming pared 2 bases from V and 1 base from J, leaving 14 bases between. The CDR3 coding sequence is TGTGCCAGCAGCGTGAGTACCTACAGGGGCACAGATACGCAGTATTTT. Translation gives CASSVSTYRGTDTQYF.

CDR3 sequence reads: CASRLLAGGTDTQYF. The CDR3, as DNA: TGTGCCAGTAGACTACTAGCGGGGGGCACAGATACGCAGTATTTT. This chain joins TRBV19 and TRBJ2-3; TRBD2 matches 11 bases. Germline V gene lookup returns CDR1 LNHDA and CDR2 SQIVND (reference sequence). Trimming cost V 6 bases and J 1 base; bases outside gene matches: 3. The CDR3 length is 15 residues.

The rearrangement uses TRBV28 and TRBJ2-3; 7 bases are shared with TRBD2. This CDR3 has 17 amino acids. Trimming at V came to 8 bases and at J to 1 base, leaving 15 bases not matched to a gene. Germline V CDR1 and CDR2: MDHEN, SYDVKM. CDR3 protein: CASRGQRGGRGTDTQYF. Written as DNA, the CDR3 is TGTGCCAGCCGGGGCCAGCGGGGAGGTCGAGGCACAGATACGCAGTATTTT.

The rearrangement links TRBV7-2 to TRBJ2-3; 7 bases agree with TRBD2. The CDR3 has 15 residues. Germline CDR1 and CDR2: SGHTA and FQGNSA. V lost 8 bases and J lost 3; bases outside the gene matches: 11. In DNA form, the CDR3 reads TGTGCCAGCCGAAACGGCGGGAGTGGAACAGATACGCAGTATTTT. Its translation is CASRNGGSGTDTQYF.

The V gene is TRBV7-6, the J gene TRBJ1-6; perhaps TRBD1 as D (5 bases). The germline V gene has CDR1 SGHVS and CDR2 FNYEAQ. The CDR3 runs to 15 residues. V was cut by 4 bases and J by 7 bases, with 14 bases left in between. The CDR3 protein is CASSSSQGLNSPLHF. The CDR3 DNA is TGTGCCAGCAGCTCCTCTCAGGGTTTGAATTCACCCCTCCACTTT.

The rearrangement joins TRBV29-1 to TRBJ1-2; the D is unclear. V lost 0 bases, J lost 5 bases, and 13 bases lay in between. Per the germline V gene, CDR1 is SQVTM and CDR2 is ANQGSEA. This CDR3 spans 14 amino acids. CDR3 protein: CSVEEEAGSYGYTF. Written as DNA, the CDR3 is TGCAGCGTTGAAGAGGAAGCGGGTAGTTATGGCTACACCTTC.

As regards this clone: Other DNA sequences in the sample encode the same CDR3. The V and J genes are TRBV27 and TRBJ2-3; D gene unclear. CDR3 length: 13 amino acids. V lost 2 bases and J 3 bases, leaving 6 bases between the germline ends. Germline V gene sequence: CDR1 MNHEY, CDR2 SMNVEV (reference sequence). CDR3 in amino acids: CASSLARTDTQYF. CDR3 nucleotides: TGTGCCAGCAGTTTAGCCAGAACAGATACGCAGTATTTT.

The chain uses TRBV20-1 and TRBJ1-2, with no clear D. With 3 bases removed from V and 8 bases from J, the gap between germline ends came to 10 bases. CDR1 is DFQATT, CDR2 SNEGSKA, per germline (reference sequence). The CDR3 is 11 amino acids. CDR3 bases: TGCAGTGCTAGTTCCGGGTGCGGCTACACCTTC. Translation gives CSASSGCGYTF.

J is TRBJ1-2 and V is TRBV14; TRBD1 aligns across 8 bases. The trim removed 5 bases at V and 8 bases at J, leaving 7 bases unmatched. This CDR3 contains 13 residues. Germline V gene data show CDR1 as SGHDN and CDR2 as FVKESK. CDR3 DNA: TGTGCCAGCAGCTCTCCAGGGGGCGACGGCTACACCTTC. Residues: CASSSPGGDGYTF.

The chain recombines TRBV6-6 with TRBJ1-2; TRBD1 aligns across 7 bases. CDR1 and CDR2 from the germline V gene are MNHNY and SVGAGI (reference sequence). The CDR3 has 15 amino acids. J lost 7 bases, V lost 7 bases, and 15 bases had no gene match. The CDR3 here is CASTLPTGIPAGYTF. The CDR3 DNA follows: TGTGCCAGCACTCTCCCGACAGGGATTCCTGCTGGCTACACCTTC.